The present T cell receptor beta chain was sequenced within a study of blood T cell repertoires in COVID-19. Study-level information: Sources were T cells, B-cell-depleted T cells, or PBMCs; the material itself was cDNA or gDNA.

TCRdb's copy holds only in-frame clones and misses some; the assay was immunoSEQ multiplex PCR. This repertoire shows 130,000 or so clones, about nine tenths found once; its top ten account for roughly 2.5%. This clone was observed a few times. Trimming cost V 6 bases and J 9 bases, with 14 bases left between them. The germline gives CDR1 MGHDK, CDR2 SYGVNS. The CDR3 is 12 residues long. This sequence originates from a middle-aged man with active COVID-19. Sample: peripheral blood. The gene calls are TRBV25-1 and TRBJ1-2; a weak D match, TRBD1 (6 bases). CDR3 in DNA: TGTGCCAGCAGCGACTATGGGGACAGCTACACCTTC. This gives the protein CASSDYGDSYTF.